The T cell receptor (beta chain) described here comes from a study of T cells in Graves' hyperthyroidism and ophthalmopathy. The CDR3 contains 16 residues. V dropped 5 bases and J dropped 3; count of bases not matched to a gene: 7. CDR1 and CDR2 (germline): SGHVS, FQNEAQ. The table lists this clonotype with many counts. RNA transcripts gave rise to amplified TCR beta CDR3 regions. A set of HTBI primers served as the primers for a first-round RT-PCR of the TCR CDR3. MiXCR, run by TCRdb on the multiplex PCR reads, gives a single entry per CDR3 protein. Altogether about 180,000 distinct CDR3 sequences are present, more than 15% being singletons, with the ten largest covering roughly 30%.

What was sequenced was blood. The J gene is TRBJ1-6, the V gene TRBV7-8; 7 nucleotides line up with TRBD1. The sequence derives from a woman aged 45 to 65 with Graves' hyperthyroidism. This CDR3 is CASSPRQGLYNSPLHF. CDR3 coding DNA: TGTGCCAGCAGCCCCAGACAGGGTCTCTATAATTCACCCCTCCACTTT.